This record looks at one T cell receptor (beta chain) sequence and its context. Some clones are missing from TCRdb's copy, which holds only in-frame ones; the method was immunoSEQ multiplex PCR. The sample lists some 640,000 clones, more than 70% occurring once. These data originate in a study of Ad26.COV2.S vaccination and SARS-CoV-2 variants. Treatment specified: about 20 received Ad26.COV2.S at low or high dose, single or two shots; roughly five received placebo; per-sample allocation not given. Following the first vaccine or placebo injection, samples were taken on day 63. Based in Boston, the donor was an adult of 18-55 years. The origin of this receptor is a person between 18 and 59 years old who received the Ad26.COV2.S COVID-19 vaccine or a placebo. The sample was peripheral blood, taken in a trial of Ad26.COV2.S vaccine versus placebo.

This chain's CDR3 is CATSTDRGSNQPQHF. The CDR3, as DNA: TGTGCCACCAGCACCGACAGGGGGAGCAATCAGCCCCAGCATTTT. The chain recombines TRBV15 with TRBJ1-5; 9 bases align to TRBD1. The germline V gene has CDR1 LNHNV and CDR2 YYDKDF (reference sequence). The CDR3 is 15 residues long. Losses at the gene ends were 4 bases for V and 1 base for J; bases not matched to a gene: 2. Complete variable domain (other parts from reference TRBV15 and TRBJ1-5): DAMVIQNPRYQVTQFGKPVTLSCSQTLNHNVMYWYQQKSSQAPKLLFHYYDKDFNNEADTPDNFQSRRPNTSFCFLDIRSPGLGDTAMYLCATSTDRGSNQPQHFGDGTRLSIL.